This record covers a single T cell receptor (beta chain). Its cognate antigen is unknown. The record originates from a study of a mutant IDH1 vaccine in newly diagnosed glioma. For the study at large: Either 4-6 weeks after radiotherapy alone or alongside temozolomide, vaccination was begun. Radiotherapy, temozolomide, or both had been given previously, and both were given to most.

Sequencing was performed with immunoSEQ multiplex PCR; in TCRdb, only in-frame clones are kept and a portion is missing. Here the sample spans over 50,000 clones, around 89% being singletons. General study results and limits: Vaccine-induced responses were seen in roughly 93% of patients, spanning several MHC alleles.

Noted time point: week 5, during vaccination. The vaccine gave 300 ug of a 20-mer mutant IDH1 peptide subcutaneously per dose. The sequence came from a woman aged 40 to 50 with glioma. The source was PBMCs, collected from a glioma patient whose treatment included an IDH1 peptide vaccine.

CDR3 sequence reads: CASSYRSEETQYF. DNA of the CDR3: TGTGCCAGCAGTTACCGGAGCGAGGAGACCCAGTACTTC. The rearrangement uses TRBV6-6 and TRBJ2-5; unclear D gene. The CDR3 has 13 amino acids. V shed 2 bases and J shed 5 bases, with 9 bases lying between them. Germline CDR1 and CDR2: MNHNY and SVGAGI (reference sequence).